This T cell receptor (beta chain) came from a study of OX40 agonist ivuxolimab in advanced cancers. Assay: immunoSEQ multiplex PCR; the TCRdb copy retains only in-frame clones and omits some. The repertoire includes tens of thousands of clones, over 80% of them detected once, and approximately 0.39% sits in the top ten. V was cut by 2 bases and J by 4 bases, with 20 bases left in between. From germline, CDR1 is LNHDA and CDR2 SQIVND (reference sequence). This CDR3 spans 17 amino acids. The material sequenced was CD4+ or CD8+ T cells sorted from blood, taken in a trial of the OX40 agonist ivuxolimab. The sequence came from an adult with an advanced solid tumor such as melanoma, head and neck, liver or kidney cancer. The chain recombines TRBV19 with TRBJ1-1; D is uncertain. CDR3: CASSIPYTLGYVTEAFF. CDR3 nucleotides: TGTGCCAGTAGTATACCTTACACTCTAGGGTATGTCACTGAAGCTTTCTTT.